These 26 T cell receptor beta chains were sequenced from one sample in a study of cytomegalovirus exposure and HLA in healthy donors. PCR involved 60 Vbeta and 13 Jbeta primers. Data came from immunoSEQ multiplex PCR; TCRdb stores just in-frame clones and leaves some out. This repertoire shows about 120,000 clones, roughly 80% found once; its top ten account for more than 3.5%. The sequencing sample was made of PBMCs. The receptors here all came from a woman aged 40 to 49 in good health and CMV-seropositive.

The gene calls are TRBV4-1 and TRBJ1-1; D gene uncertain. There are 15 residues in the CDR3. Germline V gene sequence: CDR1 MGHRA, CDR2 YSYEKL. V lost 0 bases to trimming and J lost 4 bases, with 12 bases between them. The CDR3 here is CASSQERAGGTEAFF. The CDR3 bases are TGCGCCAGCAGCCAAGAAAGGGCAGGAGGCACTGAAGCTTTCTTT.

This chain joins TRBV29-1 and TRBJ2-1; D remains ambiguous. Looked up from germline, CDR1 is SQVTM and CDR2 is ANQGSEA. V lost 4 bases, J lost 1 base, and 17 bases lay in between. The CDR3 has 16 amino acids. In nucleotides, the CDR3 is TGCAGCGTTGGGCCCCGGGTCGAACTTTCCTACAATGAGCAGTTCTTC. Translation: CSVGPRVELSYNEQFF.

The V and J genes are TRBV27 and TRBJ2-7; 11 bases fit TRBD2. This CDR3 comprises 15 residues. After removal of 7 bases from V and 1 base from J, the junction contained 6 bases not matched to a gene. Germline V gene lookup returns CDR1 MNHEY and CDR2 SMNVEV (reference sequence). The CDR3 DNA is TGTGCCAGCAAGGAACTAGCGGGAGCATCCTACGAGCAGTACTTC. The encoded protein is CASKELAGASYEQYF.

This clone was detected a few times. V gene TRBV19 combines with J gene TRBJ1-5, with 8 bases fitting TRBD1. CDR1 LNHDA and CDR2 SQIVND come from the germline V gene (reference sequence). CDR3 length: 15 residues. After removal of 3 bases from V and 6 bases from J, the junction contained 7 bases not matched to a gene. CDR3 coding DNA: TGTGCCAGTAGTATGGGACAGGCGCTGGGTCAGCCCCAGCATTTT. Protein product: CASSMGQALGQPQHF.

This chain joins TRBV7-9 and TRBJ1-5; 8 bases match TRBD1. V gave up 5 bases and J gave up 7 bases; unmatched junction bases: 10. From germline, CDR1 is SEHNR and CDR2 FQNEAQ (reference sequence). The CDR3 is made up of 15 amino acids. The CDR3 region is CASSEDRERDQPQHF. The CDR3 DNA follows: TGTGCCAGCAGCGAGGACAGGGAGCGGGACCAGCCCCAGCATTTT.

This rearrangement joins TRBV19 to TRBJ2-7, with 9 bases identical to TRBD1. Trimming cost V 4 bases and J 5 bases; bases outside gene matches: 6. There are 14 residues in the CDR3. In germline, CDR1 is LNHDA, CDR2 SQIVND (reference sequence). CDR3 loop: CASSTGQGFHEQYF. The CDR3 region has the DNA TGTGCCAGTAGTACTGGACAGGGGTTCCACGAGCAGTACTTC.

The chain carries TRBV5-4 and TRBJ2-5; 10 positions match TRBD2. Unmatched junction bases numbered 12, after V lost 4 bases and J lost 0 bases. The CDR3 has 18 residues. CDR1 SGHNT and CDR2 YYREEE come from the germline V gene (reference sequence). DNA of the CDR3: TGTGCCAGCAGCAGGAGGACTAGCGGTACACTGTACCAAGAGACCCAGTACTTC. Its protein product is CASSRRTSGTLYQETQYF.

The V call is TRBV9, the J call TRBJ2-7; 9 bases fit TRBD1. There are 14 residues in the CDR3. In germline, CDR1 is SGDLS, CDR2 YYNGEE. V shed 3 bases, J shed 2 bases, and the junction held 3 bases outside the gene matches. The CDR3 DNA is TGTGCCAGCAGCGCGACAGGGGGGCCCTACGAGCAGTACTTC. This codes for CASSATGGPYEQYF.

This chain connects TRBV19 to TRBJ1-2; 9 positions agree with TRBD1. Germline V lookup: CDR1 LNHDA, CDR2 SQIVND (reference sequence). The CDR3 runs 13 residues. V dropped 8 bases and J dropped 5; count of bases not matched to a gene: 6. CDR3 nucleotide sequence: TGTGCCAGTCACTTACAGGGGGCGTATGGCTACACCTTC. Amino acids: CASHLQGAYGYTF.

This clone showed up just a few times. The V and J genes are TRBV14 and TRBJ1-2; TRBD1 might be the D (5 bases). Germline V gene data show CDR1 as SGHDN and CDR2 as FVKESK. V gave up 0 bases and J gave up 0 bases, with 14 bases separating them. This CDR3 region has 17 residues. CDR3 DNA: TGTGCCAGCAGCCAAGATCTGGCACAGGCCTCTAACTATGGCTACACCTTC. Amino acid sequence: CASSQDLAQASNYGYTF.

The rearrangement uses TRBV6-5 and TRBJ2-3; 7 positions match TRBD2. Germline V gene sequence: CDR1 MNHEY, CDR2 SVGAGI. This CDR3 has 16 residues. Unmatched junction bases numbered 4, after V lost 1 base and J lost 0 bases. CDR3 amino acids: CASSYFSGPSTDTQYF. CDR3 DNA: TGTGCCAGCAGTTACTTTAGCGGGCCCAGCACAGATACGCAGTATTTT.

The V call is TRBV19, the J call TRBJ1-5, with TRBD1 matching over 10 bases. The V segment lost 6 bases and the J segment 5 bases; nucleotides outside the gene matches: 10. CDR3 length equals 16 residues. Germline lookup yields CDR1 LNHDA and CDR2 SQIVND (reference sequence). Here the CDR3 reads CASRTGGPQTYQPQHF. CDR3 bases: TGTGCCAGTAGGACAGGGGGCCCTCAAACTTATCAGCCCCAGCATTTT.

In the case of this clone: The same CDR3 also results from other DNA sequences found in this sample. This chain connects TRBV15 to TRBJ1-1; TRBD1 is a possible D gene (6 bases). Germline V gives CDR1 LNHNV, CDR2 YYDKDF (reference sequence). This CDR3 has 15 residues. V lost 4 bases and J lost 5, with 17 bases in between. CDR3 sequence: CATSMAGGARTEAFF. The DNA for the CDR3 is TGTGCCACCAGCATGGCGGGGGGCGCGAGGACTGAAGCTTTCTTT.

The rearrangement links TRBV25-1 to TRBJ1-1, with D hard to call. CDR1 is MGHDK and CDR2 is SYGVNS in the germline V gene. This CDR3 region has 13 residues. V gave up 3 bases and J gave up 6 bases, with 11 bases separating them. This CDR3 reads CASSDGSEPEAFF. The CDR3 DNA sequence: TGTGCCAGCAGTGACGGGTCCGAGCCTGAAGCTTTCTTT.

The chain employs TRBV29-1 and TRBJ2-5; D is possibly TRBD1 (6 bases). The J call could be wrong; TRBJ2-7 is a better fit for the DNA end. The V gene's germline CDR1 is SQVTM and CDR2 ANQGSEA. The CDR3 contains 12 residues. This chain's CDR3 is CSVQQGSYEQYF. CDR3 sequence (DNA): TGCAGCGTTCAACAGGGTTCCTACGAGCAGTACTTC.

The rearrangement links TRBV28 to TRBJ1-2; 9 nucleotides match TRBD1. V gave up 7 bases and J gave up 6 bases; unmatched junction bases: 6. Germline lookup yields CDR1 MDHEN and CDR2 SYDVKM. CDR3 size: 13 residues. CDR3: CASKQGAQNGYTF. The CDR3 coding sequence is TGTGCCAGCAAACAGGGGGCGCAAAATGGCTACACCTTC.

The V call is TRBV14, the J call TRBJ2-1, with 13 positions matching TRBD2. The J segment lost 6 bases and the V segment lost 4 bases, leaving 3 bases of the junction unmatched. CDR1 is SGHDN and CDR2 is FVKESK in the germline V gene. This CDR3 contains 15 residues. CDR3 DNA: TGTGCCAGCAGCCCGTGGACTAGCGGGAGCAATGAGCAGTTCTTC. Its protein product is CASSPWTSGSNEQFF.

This rearrangement joins TRBV6-5 to TRBJ2-1; 8 bases align to TRBD2. Germline trimming cut 6 bases from V and 7 bases from J; bases unmatched to any gene: 8. Per the germline V gene, CDR1 is MNHEY and CDR2 is SVGAGI. The CDR3 has 14 residues. The CDR3 sequence is CASSLGTSGNEQFF. The DNA of the CDR3 is TGTGCCAGCAGCCTCGGGACTAGTGGAAATGAGCAGTTCTTC.

The CDR3 region has the DNA TGTGCCAGCGGGTGGGAATCTAGCGGGAGCTCCTACAATGAGCAGTTCTTC. This codes for CASGWESSGSSYNEQFF. The rearrangement uses TRBV2 and TRBJ2-1, with 10 bases lining up with TRBD2. This CDR3 is built from 17 residues. Germline V gives CDR1 SNHLY, CDR2 FYNNEI. Trimming at V came to 8 bases and at J to 0 bases, leaving 10 bases not matched to a gene.

The chain recombines TRBV30 with TRBJ2-5, with a weak D call TRBD1 (7 bases). Germline V gives CDR1 GTSNPN, CDR2 SVGIG (reference sequence). CDR3 length: 13 residues. V lost 5 bases to trimming and J lost 5 bases, with 15 bases between them. CDR3 residues: CAWGGGRGETQYF. The DNA for the CDR3 is TGTGCCTGGGGAGGGGGCCGAGGGGAGACCCAGTACTTC.

The V and J genes are TRBV5-1 and TRBJ2-1, with D tentatively TRBD2 (6 bases). Germline V gene lookup returns CDR1 SGHRS and CDR2 YFSETQ. This CDR3 is 15 amino acids long. The V end lost 5 bases, the J end lost 2 bases, and 14 bases lay between the germline ends. CDR3 residues: CASSITGTPYNEQFF. The CDR3 DNA sequence: TGCGCCAGCAGTATCACCGGGACTCCCTACAATGAGCAGTTCTTC.

There are a few counts of this clone. The chain combines TRBV28 with TRBJ2-4; D not certain. Germline CDR1 is MDHEN and CDR2 is SYDVKM. V was clipped by 8 bases and J by 6 bases, with 11 bases between them. The CDR3 is 12 residues long. CDR3 bases: TGTGCCAGCGGTCCTCCGGGAAACATTCAGTACTTC. It translates to CASGPPGNIQYF.

This clone was seen a handful of times. J is TRBJ1-3 and V is TRBV2; D is unresolved. The CDR3 is made up of 11 amino acids. V gave up 8 bases and J gave up 3 bases, with 5 bases separating them. Germline assignment: CDR1 SNHLY and CDR2 FYNNEI. The CDR3 DNA reads TGTGCCAGCCGGGGTGGAAACACCATATATTTT. Translating gives CASRGGNTIYF.

The chain employs TRBV9 and TRBJ1-2; 9 bases map to TRBD1. Germline-derived CDR1 and CDR2 are SGDLS and YYNGEE. The CDR3 runs 15 residues. Trimming removed 0 bases from V and 6 bases from J; junction bases left unmatched: 6. CDR3 DNA sequence: TGTGCCAGCAGCGTAGCAGCCGGGACAGGGAATGGCTACACCTTC. As protein: CASSVAAGTGNGYTF.

The V and J genes are TRBV19 and TRBJ2-3, with 11 positions matching TRBD2. Unmatched junction bases numbered 4, after V lost 2 bases and J lost 0 bases. The CDR3 is 17 amino acids. The germline V gene encodes CDR1 LNHDA and CDR2 SQIVND (reference sequence). The DNA of the CDR3 is TGTGCCAGTAGTATACTAGCGGGAGGTGGGAGCACAGATACGCAGTATTTT. It is translated as CASSILAGGGSTDTQYF.

This chain connects TRBV5-4 to TRBJ2-7, with D maybe TRBD2 (6 bases). CDR1 and CDR2 from the germline V gene are SGHNT and YYREEE (reference sequence). This CDR3 region has 15 residues. Trimming removed 4 bases at V and 3 bases at J, with 17 bases between. CDR3 sequence (DNA): TGTGCCAGCAGCGCGGGGTTCCTGAGGGGCTACGAGCAGTACTTC. Its translation: CASSAGFLRGYEQYF.